This is a list of T cell receptor beta chains from one sample in a study of control samples from healthy donors and cancer patients. Clones were sequenced by immunoSEQ multiplex PCR, and TCRdb holds only the in-frame ones, with some missing. The sample has around 85,000 clones, just under 95% seen once. The sequenced sample was blood. The receptors shown here come from a woman aged 18-30 years in good health. The CDR3 runs from the conserved cysteine through the conserved F or W. A D gene is named only where the DNA matches it firmly. Clone sizes are given selectively: once, few, many, or a class where the clone is expanded.

j_call clone_size v_call d_call cdr3_length cdr3_aa cdr3_nt
TRBJ1-2 once TRBV7-8 TRBD1 14 CASSPPTGTYGYTF TGTGCCAGCAGCCCACCGACAGGGACCTATGGCTACACCTTC
TRBJ1-5 - TRBV18 TRBD1 14 CASSGSGGSQPQHF TGTGCCAGCTCCGGATCAGGGGGATCTCAGCCCCAGCATTTT
TRBJ1-1 - TRBV28 - 12 CASSLHHTEAFF TGTGCCAGCAGTTTACATCACACTGAAGCTTTCTTT
TRBJ1-2 - TRBV5-1 - 16 CASSPNRTEANYGYTF TGCGCCAGCAGCCCCAACCGGACAGAAGCTAACTATGGCTACACCTTC
TRBJ2-1 - TRBV7-3 - 11 CASSLGREQFF TGTGCCAGCAGCTTAGGGCGGGAGCAGTTCTTC
TRBJ2-7 - TRBV19 - 13 CASSLGGSYEQYF TGTGCCAGTAGCCTGGGGGGCTCCTACGAGCAGTACTTC
TRBJ1-3 - TRBV19 - 13 CASLLSFGNTIYF TGTGCCAGTCTTTTGTCGTTCGGGAACACCATATATTTT
TRBJ1-1 - TRBV19 TRBD1 15 CASSINRGPGTEAFF TGTGCCAGTAGTATAAACAGGGGGCCAGGCACTGAAGCTTTCTTT
TRBJ2-3 - TRBV7-3 - 14 CASSSGGLPDTQYF TGTGCCAGCAGCTCCGGGGGATTACCAGATACGCAGTATTTT
TRBJ2-3 - TRBV27 - 14 CASSLVPSTDTQYF TGTGCCAGCAGTTTAGTCCCTAGCACAGATACGCAGTATTTT
TRBJ1-5 - TRBV28 TRBD1 15 CASSRTGFSNQPQHF TGTGCCAGCAGTCGGACAGGGTTTAGCAATCAGCCCCAGCATTTT